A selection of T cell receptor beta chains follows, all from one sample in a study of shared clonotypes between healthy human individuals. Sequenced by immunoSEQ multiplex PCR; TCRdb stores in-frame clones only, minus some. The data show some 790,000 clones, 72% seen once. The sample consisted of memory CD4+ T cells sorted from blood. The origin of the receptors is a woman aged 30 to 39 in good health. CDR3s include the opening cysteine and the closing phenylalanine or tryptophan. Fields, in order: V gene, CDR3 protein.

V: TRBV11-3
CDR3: CASSLSPTQETQYF

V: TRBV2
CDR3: CASRGQGDTEAFF

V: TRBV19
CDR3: CASGAEGQPQHF

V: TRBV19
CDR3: CASSIDATLRPGNTIYF

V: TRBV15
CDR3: CATSRDSEIAGARVSF

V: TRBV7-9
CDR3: CASRPGQGSGEKLFF

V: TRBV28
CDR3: CASQPPTDTQYF

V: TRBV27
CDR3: CASSFVGQGRSNQPQHF

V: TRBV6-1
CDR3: CASSPTGEGEQYF

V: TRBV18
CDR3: CASSPGQGETQYF

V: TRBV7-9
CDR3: CASSSGQGYQETQYF

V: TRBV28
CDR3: CASSSTRLAGTYEQYF

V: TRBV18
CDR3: CASSPPLRNTEAFF

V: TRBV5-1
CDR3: CASSLDTTFYGYTF

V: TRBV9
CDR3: CASSAISGGVNEQYF

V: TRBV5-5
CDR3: CASSNPGQRNYGYTF